A single sample gave rise to the 8 T cell receptor beta chains below, sequenced in a study of post-analysis software for immune sequencing data. Study conclusions and caveats: Roughly 5 TRBV segments were significantly more frequent in patients than in controls. TRBV5-6, TRBV5-1 and TRBV20-1 were among these segments.

Their antigens are not known. Unique molecular identifiers were present in the TCR beta cDNA libraries. TCRdb recomputed calls from the PCR reads with MiXCR, one row per CDR3 protein. The sample yields some 800,000 distinct CDR3 sequences, approximately 44% seen once. The sample consisted of blood. All receptors derive from a girl between 5 and 17 years old with multiple sclerosis.

The chain joins TRBV12-3 or TRBV12-4 to TRBJ1-5, with D perhaps matching TRBD1 (6 bases). V lost 3 bases and J 5 bases, leaving 17 bases between the germline ends. This CDR3 contains 16 residues. CDR3: CASSLSGARVHQPQHF. The DNA for the CDR3 is TGTGCCAGCAGTTTGTCAGGGGCCCGGGTTCATCAGCCCCAGCATTTT.

This clonotype was recorded a few times. The chain combines TRBV7-2 with TRBJ1-5; D uncertain. V shed 2 bases and J shed 5 bases, with 16 bases lying between them. This CDR3 is built from 16 residues. Germline V CDR1 and CDR2: SGHTA, FQGNSA. The CDR3 protein is CASSLRATPGDQPQHF. In DNA form, the CDR3 reads TGTGCCAGCAGCTTAAGAGCGACTCCGGGCGATCAGCCCCAGCATTTT.

This chain joins TRBV4-2 and TRBJ2-7; 12 bases agree with TRBD2. The length of the CDR3 is 17 residues. CDR1 is LGHNA, CDR2 YNFKEQ, per germline. V gave up 4 bases and J gave up 0 bases; unmatched junction bases: 7. Written as DNA, the CDR3 is TGTGCCAGCAGCCTACTTCCGACTAGCGGGGGCTCCTACGAGCAGTACTTC. It is translated as CASSLLPTSGGSYEQYF.

This chain links TRBV5-8 with TRBJ2-5; no firm D call. Germline-derived CDR1 and CDR2 are SGHTS and YDEGEE. Between the trimmed V and J ends, which lost 2 bases and 1 base, there was a span of 12 bases. The CDR3 is made up of 15 amino acids. CDR3 amino acids: CASSFWNSLQETQYF. CDR3 DNA: TGTGCCAGCAGCTTTTGGAACAGCCTCCAAGAGACCCAGTACTTC. Filled out from reference TRBV5-8 and TRBJ2-5, the complete variable domain reads EAGVTQSPTHLIKTRGQQATLRCSPISGHTSVYWYQQALGLGLQFLLWYDEGEERNRGNFPPRFSGRQFPNYSSELNVNALELEDSALYLCASSFWNSLQETQYFGPGTRLLVL.

V gene TRBV29-1 combines with J gene TRBJ1-2; 9 nucleotides match TRBD1. In germline, CDR1 is SQVTM, CDR2 ANQGSEA. CDR3 length: 14 amino acids. J was trimmed by 1 base and V by 6 bases; bases with no gene match: 6. CDR3 protein: CSVGWGQGNYGYTF. The CDR3 nucleotides are TGCAGCGTGGGGTGGGGACAGGGTAACTATGGCTACACCTTC.

The V and J genes are TRBV29-1 and TRBJ1-1; 10 positions agree with TRBD1. Germline values: CDR1 SQVTM, CDR2 ANQGSEA. CDR3 length equals 18 residues. The J segment lost 1 base and the V segment lost 7 bases, leaving 18 bases of the junction unmatched. CDR3 bases: TGCAGCGCAGAGCCGGCGGGACAGGGGTTTATTCGGAACACTGAAGCTTTCTTT. This sequence encodes CSAEPAGQGFIRNTEAFF.

This clonotype was picked up a small number of times. This may be a read error: a much more frequent sequence differs by one nucleotide. This chain connects TRBV20-1 to TRBJ1-6; the D is unclear. The CDR3 loop spans 12 amino acids. CDR1 and CDR2 from the germline V gene are DFQATT and SNEGSKA (reference sequence). In DNA form, the CDR3 reads TGCAGGGCTAGGAGTACAGCGGCACCCCTCCACTTT. It encodes CRARSTAAPLHF.

In regard to this clonotype: This sequence is one base from a far larger clone and is likely a read error. V usage is TRBV13 and J usage is TRBJ2-1; D gene ambiguous. The J call may be incorrect, as the DNA end agrees better with TRBJ2-7. The CDR3 is 12 amino acids. Germline V gives CDR1 PRHDT, CDR2 FYEKMQ (reference sequence). The CDR3 nucleotides are TGTGCCGGCAGCTTAGTGGGGTACGAGCAGTACTTC. It specifies CAGSLVGYEQYF.